This T cell receptor (beta chain) was sequenced during a study of beta chain features in type 1 diabetes. Findings and caveats of the study: There was a moderate but significant shortening of TCRB CDR3s in all four CD4+ subsets of Type 1 diabetes patients. Any HLA type influence on TCRB rearrangement was left unresolved here.

Approximately 110 mL of blood, on average, came from one heparinised draw per donor. CD4+ cells of the naive, central memory, regulatory and stem cell-like memory types were sorted via CD45RO/CCR7/CD25/CD127/CD95/CD27. CDR3 length: 15 residues. V was clipped by 9 bases and J by 0 bases, with 15 bases between them. CDR1 SEHNR and CDR2 FQNEAQ come from the germline V gene (reference sequence). This clone came up a few times. Its antigen is still unknown. Every isolated RNA sample was fully reverse transcribed, so sequencing captured expressed TCRB transcripts. Method: immunoSEQ multiplex PCR; TCRdb's copy keeps in-frame clones and lacks some. The sample holds hundreds of thousands of clones; roughly 13% are singletons and the top ten take less than 0.04%.

The rearrangement links TRBV7-9 to TRBJ2-1; tentative D call: TRBD1 (5 bases). The source material was naive CD4+ T cells from blood. This clonotype was obtained from a man aged 18 to 35 with type 1 diabetes. CDR3 residues: CASREDTSSYNEQFF. CDR3 nucleotides: TGTGCCAGTCGTGAGGACACGAGCTCCTACAATGAGCAGTTCTTC.